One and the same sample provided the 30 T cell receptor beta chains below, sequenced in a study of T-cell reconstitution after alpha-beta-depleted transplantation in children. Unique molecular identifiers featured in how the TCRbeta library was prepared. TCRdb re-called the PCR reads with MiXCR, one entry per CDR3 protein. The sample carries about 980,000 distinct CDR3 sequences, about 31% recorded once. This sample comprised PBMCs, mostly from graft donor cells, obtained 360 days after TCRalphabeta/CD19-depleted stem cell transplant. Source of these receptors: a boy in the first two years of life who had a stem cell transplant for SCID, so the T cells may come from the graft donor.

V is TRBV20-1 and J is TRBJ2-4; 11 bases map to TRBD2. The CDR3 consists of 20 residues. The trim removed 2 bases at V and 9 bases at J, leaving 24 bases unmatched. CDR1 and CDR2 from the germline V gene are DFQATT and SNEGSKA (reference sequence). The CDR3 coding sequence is TGCAGTGCTAGACTAAACAGGGGTCCGGCCACCCACCTAGCGGGGGGCATTCAGTACTTC. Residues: CSARLNRGPATHLAGGIQYF.

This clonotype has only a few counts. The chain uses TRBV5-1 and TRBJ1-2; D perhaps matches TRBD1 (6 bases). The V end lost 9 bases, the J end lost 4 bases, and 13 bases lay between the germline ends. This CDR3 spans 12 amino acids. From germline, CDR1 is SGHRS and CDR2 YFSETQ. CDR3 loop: CATRGRGYGYTF. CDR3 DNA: TGCGCCACACGCGGCAGGGGCTATGGCTACACCTTC.

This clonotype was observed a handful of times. CDR3 sequence reads: CASSHNGGEGNTGELFF. CDR3 DNA sequence: TGTGCCAGCAGCCATAATGGGGGGGAGGGGAACACCGGGGAGCTGTTTTTT. V is TRBV28 and J is TRBJ2-2; 7 bases agree with TRBD2. With 6 bases clipped from V and 1 base from J, the junction kept 11 bases outside the gene matches. This CDR3 comprises 17 residues. Germline V lookup: CDR1 MDHEN, CDR2 SYDVKM.

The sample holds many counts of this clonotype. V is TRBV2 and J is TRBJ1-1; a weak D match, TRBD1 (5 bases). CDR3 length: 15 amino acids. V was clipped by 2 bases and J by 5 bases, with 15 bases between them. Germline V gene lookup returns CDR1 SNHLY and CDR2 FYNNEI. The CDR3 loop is CASSEWGGGGTEAFF. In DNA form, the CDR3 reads TGTGCCAGCAGTGAATGGGGGGGAGGTGGTACTGAAGCTTTCTTT.

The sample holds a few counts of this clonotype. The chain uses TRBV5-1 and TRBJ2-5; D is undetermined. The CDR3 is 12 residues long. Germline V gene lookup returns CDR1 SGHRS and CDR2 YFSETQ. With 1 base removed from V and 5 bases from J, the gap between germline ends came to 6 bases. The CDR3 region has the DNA TGCGCCAGCAGCTTGTCTGTGGAGACCCAGTACTTC. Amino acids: CASSLSVETQYF. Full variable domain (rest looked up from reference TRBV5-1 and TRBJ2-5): KAGVTQTPRYLIKTRGQQVTLSCSPISGHRSVSWYQQTPGQGLQFLFEYFSETQRNKGNFPGRFSGRQFSNSRSEMNVSTLELGDSALYLCASSLSVETQYFGPGTRLLVL.

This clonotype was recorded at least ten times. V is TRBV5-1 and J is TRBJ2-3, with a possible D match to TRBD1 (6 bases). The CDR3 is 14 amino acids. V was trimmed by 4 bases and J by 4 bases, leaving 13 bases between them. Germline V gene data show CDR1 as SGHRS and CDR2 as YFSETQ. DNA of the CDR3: TGCGCCAGCAGCGAGGACAGTCCGGCAGATACGCAGTATTTT. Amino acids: CASSEDSPADTQYF.

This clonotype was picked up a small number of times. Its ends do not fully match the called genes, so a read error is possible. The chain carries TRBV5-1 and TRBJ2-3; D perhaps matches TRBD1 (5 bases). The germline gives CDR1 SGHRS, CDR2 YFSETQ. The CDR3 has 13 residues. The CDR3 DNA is TGCGCCAGCAGCCCCGGTGGGGCCTCCAACCCAGATTTT. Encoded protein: CASSPGGASNPDF.

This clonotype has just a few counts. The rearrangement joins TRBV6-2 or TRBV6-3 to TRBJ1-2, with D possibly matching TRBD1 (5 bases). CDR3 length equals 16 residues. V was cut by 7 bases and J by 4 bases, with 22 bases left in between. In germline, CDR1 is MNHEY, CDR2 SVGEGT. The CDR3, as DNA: TGTGCCAGCACCTGGGGCCTTTACCCCTCCATCTATGGCTACACCTTC. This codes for CASTWGLYPSIYGYTF.

The chain's CDR3 is CASSQEESPPSTDTQYF. In DNA form, the CDR3 reads TGCGCCAGCAGCCAAGAGGAATCCCCCCCCAGCACAGATACGCAGTATTTT. The chain links TRBV4-3 to TRBJ2-3, with no clear D. Per germline, CDR1 LGHNA and CDR2 YSLEER. The CDR3 runs 17 residues. The ends were cut back, 0 bases at V and 0 bases at J, with 13 bases in the middle.

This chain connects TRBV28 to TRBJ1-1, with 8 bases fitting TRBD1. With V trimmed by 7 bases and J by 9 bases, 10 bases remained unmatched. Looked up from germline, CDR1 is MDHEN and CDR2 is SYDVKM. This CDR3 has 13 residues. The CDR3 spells CASTVEGQGKAFF. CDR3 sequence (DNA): TGTGCCAGCACAGTTGAAGGACAGGGCAAAGCTTTCTTT.

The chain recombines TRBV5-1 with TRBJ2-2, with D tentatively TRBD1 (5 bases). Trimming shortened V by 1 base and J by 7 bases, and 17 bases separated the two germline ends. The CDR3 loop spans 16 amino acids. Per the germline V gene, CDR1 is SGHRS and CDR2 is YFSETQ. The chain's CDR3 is CASSLYAGPGIGELFF. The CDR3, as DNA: TGCGCCAGCAGCTTGTATGCAGGGCCTGGCATCGGGGAGCTGTTTTTT. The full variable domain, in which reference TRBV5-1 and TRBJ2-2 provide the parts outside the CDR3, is KAGVTQTPRYLIKTRGQQVTLSCSPISGHRSVSWYQQTPGQGLQFLFEYFSETQRNKGNFPGRFSGRQFSNSRSEMNVSTLELGDSALYLCASSLYAGPGIGELFFGEGSRLTVL.

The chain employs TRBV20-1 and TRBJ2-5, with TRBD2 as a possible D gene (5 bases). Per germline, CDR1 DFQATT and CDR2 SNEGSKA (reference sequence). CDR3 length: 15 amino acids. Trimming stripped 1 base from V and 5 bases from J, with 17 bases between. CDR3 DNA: TGCAGTGCTAGAGTTCCGTCCGGACTTGCGGAGACCCAGTACTTC. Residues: CSARVPSGLAETQYF.

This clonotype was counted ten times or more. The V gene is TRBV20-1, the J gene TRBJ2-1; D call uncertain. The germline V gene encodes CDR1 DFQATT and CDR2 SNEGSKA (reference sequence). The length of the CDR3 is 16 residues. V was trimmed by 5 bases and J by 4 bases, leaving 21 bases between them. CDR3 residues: CSALPLGRALYNEQFF. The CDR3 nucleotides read TGCAGTGCTCTCCCTCTTGGCCGGGCTCTTTACAATGAGCAGTTCTTC.

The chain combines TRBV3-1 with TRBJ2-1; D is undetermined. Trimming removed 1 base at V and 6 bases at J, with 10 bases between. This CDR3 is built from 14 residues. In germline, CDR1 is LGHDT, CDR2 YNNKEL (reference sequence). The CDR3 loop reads CASSQVGRGNEQFF. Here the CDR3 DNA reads TGTGCCAGCAGCCAAGTGGGCCGCGGCAATGAGCAGTTCTTC.

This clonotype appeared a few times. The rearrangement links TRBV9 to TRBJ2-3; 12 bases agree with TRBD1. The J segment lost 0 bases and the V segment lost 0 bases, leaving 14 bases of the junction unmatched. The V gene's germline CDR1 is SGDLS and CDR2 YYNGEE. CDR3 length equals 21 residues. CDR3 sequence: CASSVGSLRRDRGRSTDTQYF. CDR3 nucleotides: TGTGCCAGCAGCGTAGGTAGCCTGCGCCGGGACAGGGGGCGAAGCACAGATACGCAGTATTTT.

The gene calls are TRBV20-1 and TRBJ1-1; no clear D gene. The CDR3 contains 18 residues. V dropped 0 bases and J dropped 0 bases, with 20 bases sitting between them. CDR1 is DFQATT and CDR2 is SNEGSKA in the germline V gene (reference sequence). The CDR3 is CSARDRRAGHIMNTEAFF. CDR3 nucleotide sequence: TGCAGTGCTAGAGATAGGCGGGCAGGTCATATCATGAACACTGAAGCTTTCTTT.

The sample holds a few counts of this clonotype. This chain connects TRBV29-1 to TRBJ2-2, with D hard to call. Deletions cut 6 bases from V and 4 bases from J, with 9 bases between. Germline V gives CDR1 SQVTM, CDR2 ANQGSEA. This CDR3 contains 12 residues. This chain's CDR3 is CSVPIPTGELFF. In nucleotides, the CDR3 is TGCAGCGTCCCTATACCCACCGGGGAGCTGTTTTTT.

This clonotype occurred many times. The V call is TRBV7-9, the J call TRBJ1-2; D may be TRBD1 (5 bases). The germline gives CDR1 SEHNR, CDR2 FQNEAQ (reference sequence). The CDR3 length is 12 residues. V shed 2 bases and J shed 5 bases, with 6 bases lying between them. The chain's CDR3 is CASSLRGYGYTF. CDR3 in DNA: TGTGCCAGCAGCTTAAGGGGATATGGCTACACCTTC.

CDR3 sequence reads: CASSPRQGQSDSNQPQHF. CDR3 bases: TGCGCCAGCAGCCCCAGACAGGGGCAGTCGGATAGCAATCAGCCCCAGCATTTT. The chain uses TRBV5-1 and TRBJ1-5; 8 bases are shared with TRBD1. The length of the CDR3 is 18 residues. The germline gives CDR1 SGHRS, CDR2 YFSETQ. Trimming cost V 4 bases and J 0 bases; bases outside gene matches: 12.

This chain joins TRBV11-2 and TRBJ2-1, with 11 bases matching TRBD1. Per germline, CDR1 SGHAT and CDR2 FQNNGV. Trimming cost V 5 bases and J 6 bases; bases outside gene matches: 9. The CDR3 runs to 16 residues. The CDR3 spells CASSRVGTGGPNEQFF. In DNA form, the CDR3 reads TGTGCCAGCAGCCGGGTCGGGACAGGGGGTCCCAATGAGCAGTTCTTC.

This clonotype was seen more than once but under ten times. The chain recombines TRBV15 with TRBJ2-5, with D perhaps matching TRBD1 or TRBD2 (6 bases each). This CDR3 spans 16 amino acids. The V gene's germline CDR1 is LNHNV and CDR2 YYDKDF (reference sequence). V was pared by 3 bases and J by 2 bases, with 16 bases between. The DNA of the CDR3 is TGTGCCACCAGCAGTCGGTATAGGGGGGTACAAGAGACCCAGTACTTC. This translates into CATSSRYRGVQETQYF.

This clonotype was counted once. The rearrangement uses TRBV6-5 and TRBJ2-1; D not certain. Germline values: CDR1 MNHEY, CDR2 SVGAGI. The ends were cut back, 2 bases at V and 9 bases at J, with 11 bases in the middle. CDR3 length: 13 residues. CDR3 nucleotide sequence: TGTGCCAGCAGTTACCTAGGTGTGAGTGAGCAGTTCTTC. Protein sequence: CASSYLGVSEQFF.

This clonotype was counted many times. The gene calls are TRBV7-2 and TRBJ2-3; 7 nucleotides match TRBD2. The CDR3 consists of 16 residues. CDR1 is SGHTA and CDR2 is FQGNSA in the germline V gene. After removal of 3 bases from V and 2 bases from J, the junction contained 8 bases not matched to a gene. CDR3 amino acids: CASSFFAGAITDTQYF. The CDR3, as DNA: TGTGCCAGCAGCTTCTTCGCGGGAGCCATCACAGATACGCAGTATTTT.

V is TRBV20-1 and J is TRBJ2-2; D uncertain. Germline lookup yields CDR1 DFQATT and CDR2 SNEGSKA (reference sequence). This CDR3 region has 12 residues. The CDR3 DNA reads TGCACCTCTTTAGCGAACACCGGGGAGCTGTTTTTT. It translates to CTSLANTGELFF.

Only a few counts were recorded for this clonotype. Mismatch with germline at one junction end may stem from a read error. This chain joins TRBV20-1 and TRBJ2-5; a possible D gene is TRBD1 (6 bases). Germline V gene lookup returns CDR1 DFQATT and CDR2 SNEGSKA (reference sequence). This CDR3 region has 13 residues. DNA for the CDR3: TGCAGTGCGGACAGCTCTAGACAAGGGACCCAGTACTTC. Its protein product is CSADSSRQGTQYF.

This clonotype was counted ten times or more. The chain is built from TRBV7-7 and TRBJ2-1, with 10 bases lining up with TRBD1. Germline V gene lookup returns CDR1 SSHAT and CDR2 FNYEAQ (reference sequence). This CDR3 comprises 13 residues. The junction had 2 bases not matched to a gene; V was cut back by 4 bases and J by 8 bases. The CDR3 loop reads CASSSDRGHEQFF. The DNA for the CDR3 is TGTGCCAGCAGCTCCGACAGGGGGCATGAGCAGTTCTTC.

The CDR3 DNA is TGTGCCAGCAGTTCTCAGGGGGTCTCCTACGAGCAGTACTTC. This encodes CASSSQGVSYEQYF. The genes are TRBV11-3 and TRBJ2-7; 7 nucleotides line up with TRBD1. This CDR3 has 14 residues. Germline assignment: CDR1 SGHNT and CDR2 YENEEA. Unmatched junction bases numbered 5, after V lost 6 bases and J lost 0 bases.

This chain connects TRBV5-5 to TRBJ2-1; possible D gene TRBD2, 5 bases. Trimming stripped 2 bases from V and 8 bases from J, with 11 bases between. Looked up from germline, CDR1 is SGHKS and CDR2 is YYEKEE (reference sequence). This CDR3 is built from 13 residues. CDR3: CASSFWESDEQFF. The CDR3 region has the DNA TGTGCCAGCAGCTTCTGGGAGAGCGATGAGCAGTTCTTC.

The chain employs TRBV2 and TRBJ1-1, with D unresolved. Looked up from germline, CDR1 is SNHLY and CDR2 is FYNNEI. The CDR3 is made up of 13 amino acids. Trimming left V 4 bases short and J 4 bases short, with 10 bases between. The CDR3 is CASSGYQGTEAFF. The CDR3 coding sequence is TGTGCCAGCAGTGGGTATCAAGGCACTGAAGCTTTCTTT.

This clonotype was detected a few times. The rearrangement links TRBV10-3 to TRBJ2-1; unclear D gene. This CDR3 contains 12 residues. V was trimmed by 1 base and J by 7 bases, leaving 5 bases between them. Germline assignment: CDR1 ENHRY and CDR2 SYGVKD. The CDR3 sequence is CAISEFANEQFF. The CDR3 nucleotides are TGTGCCATCAGTGAGTTTGCGAATGAGCAGTTCTTC.